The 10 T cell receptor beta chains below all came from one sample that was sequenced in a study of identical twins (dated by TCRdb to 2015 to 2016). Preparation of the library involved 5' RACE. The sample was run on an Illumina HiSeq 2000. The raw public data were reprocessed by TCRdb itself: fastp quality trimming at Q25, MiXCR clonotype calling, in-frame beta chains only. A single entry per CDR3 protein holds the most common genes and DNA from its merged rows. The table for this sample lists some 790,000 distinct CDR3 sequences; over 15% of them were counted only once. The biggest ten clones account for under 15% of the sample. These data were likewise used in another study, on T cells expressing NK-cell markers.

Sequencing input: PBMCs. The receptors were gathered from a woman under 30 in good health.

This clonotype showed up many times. Here the CDR3 reads CASSLDSDQPQHF. CDR3 DNA sequence: TGTGCCAGCAGCTTAGATAGCGACCAGCCCCAGCATTTT. The rearrangement links TRBV7-2 to TRBJ1-5; D remains ambiguous. Between the trimmed V and J ends, which lost 1 base and 7 bases, there was a span of 8 bases. CDR1 is SGHTA and CDR2 is FQGNSA in the germline V gene. There are 13 residues in the CDR3.

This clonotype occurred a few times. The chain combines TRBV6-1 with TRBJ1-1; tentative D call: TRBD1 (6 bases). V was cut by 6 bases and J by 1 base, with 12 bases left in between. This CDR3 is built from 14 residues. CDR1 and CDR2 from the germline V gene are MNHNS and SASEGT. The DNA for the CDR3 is TGTGCCAGCAGGGACCAGGGGACGAACACTGAAGCTTTCTTT. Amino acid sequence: CASRDQGTNTEAFF.

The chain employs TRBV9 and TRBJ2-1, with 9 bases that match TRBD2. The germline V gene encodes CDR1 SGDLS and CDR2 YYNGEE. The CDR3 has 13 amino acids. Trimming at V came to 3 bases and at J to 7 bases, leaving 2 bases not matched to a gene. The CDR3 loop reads CASSGLAGNEQFF. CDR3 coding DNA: TGTGCCAGCAGCGGTCTAGCGGGGAATGAGCAGTTCTTC.

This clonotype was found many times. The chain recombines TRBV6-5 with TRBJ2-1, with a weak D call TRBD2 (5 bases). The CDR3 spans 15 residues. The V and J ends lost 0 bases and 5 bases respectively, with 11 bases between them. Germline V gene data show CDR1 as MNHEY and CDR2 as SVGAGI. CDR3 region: CASSYSEGANNEQFF. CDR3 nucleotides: TGTGCCAGCAGTTACTCAGAGGGAGCCAACAATGAGCAGTTCTTC.

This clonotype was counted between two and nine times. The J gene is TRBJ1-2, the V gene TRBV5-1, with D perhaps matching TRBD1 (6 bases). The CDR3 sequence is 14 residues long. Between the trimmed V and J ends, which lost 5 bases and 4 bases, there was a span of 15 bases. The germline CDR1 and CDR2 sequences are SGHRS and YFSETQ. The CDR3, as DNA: TGCGCCAGCAGGCGAGCGGACAGCGCCTATGGCTACACCTTC. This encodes CASRRADSAYGYTF.

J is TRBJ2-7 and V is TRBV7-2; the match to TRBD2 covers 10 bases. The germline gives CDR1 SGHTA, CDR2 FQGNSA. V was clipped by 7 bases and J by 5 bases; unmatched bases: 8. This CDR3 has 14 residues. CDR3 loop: CASNLAGDRNEQYF. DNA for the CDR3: TGTGCCAGCAATCTAGCGGGAGACCGGAACGAGCAGTACTTC.

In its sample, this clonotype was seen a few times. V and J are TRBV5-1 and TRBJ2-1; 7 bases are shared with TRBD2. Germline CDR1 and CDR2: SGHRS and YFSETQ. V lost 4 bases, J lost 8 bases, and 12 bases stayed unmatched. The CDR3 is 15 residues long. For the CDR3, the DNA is TGCGCCAGCAGCCCAGCGGGACTCACCCTCTATGAGCAGTTCTTC. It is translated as CASSPAGLTLYEQFF.

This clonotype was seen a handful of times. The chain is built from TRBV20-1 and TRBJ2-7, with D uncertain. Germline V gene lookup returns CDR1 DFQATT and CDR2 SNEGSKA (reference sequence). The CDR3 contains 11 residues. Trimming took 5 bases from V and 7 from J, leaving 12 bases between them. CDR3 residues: CSAGWRGEQYF. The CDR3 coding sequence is TGCAGTGCTGGATGGCGTGGAGAGCAGTACTTC.

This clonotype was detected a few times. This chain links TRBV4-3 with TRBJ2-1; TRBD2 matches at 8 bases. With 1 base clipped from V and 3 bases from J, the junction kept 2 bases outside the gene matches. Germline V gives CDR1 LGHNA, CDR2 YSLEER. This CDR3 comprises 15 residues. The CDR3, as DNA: TGCGCCAGCAGCCAAGGAGCGGGAGACTACAATGAGCAGTTCTTC. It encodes CASSQGAGDYNEQFF.

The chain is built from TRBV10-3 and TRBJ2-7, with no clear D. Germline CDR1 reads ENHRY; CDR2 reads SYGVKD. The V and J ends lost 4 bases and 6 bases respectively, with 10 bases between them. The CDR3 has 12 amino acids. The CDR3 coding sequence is TGTGCCATCAGTGGGACCGCCTTCGAGCAGTACTTC. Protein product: CAISGTAFEQYF.